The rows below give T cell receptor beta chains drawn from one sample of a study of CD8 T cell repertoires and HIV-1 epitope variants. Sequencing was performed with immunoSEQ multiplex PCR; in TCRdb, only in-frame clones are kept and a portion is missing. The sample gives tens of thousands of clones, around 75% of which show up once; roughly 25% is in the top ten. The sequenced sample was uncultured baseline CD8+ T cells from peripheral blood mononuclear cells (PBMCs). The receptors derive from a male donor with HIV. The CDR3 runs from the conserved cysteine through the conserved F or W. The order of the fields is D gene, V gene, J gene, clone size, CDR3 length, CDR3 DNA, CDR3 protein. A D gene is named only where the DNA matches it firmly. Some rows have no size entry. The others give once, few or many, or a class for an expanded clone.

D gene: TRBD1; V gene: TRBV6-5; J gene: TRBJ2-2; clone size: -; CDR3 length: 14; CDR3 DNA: TGTGCCGTGCAGGGGGCGCGCAACACCGGGGAGCTGTTTTTT; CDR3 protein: CAVQGARNTGELFF
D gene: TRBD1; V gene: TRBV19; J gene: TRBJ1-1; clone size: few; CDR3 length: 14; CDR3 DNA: TGTGCCAGTAGTCCACAGGGGGCCAGGACTGAAGCTTTCTTT; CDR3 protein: CASSPQGARTEAFF
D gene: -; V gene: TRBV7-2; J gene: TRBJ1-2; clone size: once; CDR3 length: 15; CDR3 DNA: TGTGCCAGCAGCCACGTAGATATGAGGGGCTATGGCTACACCTTC; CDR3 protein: CASSHVDMRGYGYTF
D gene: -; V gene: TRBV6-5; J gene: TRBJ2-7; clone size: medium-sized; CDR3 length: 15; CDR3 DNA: TGTGCCAGCAGTCCCCCCGAGAAGGCCTCCTACGAGCAGTACTTC; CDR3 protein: CASSPPEKASYEQYF
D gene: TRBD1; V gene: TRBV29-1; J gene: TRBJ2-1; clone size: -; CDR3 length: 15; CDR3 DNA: TGCAGCGTTGATCCCCTGACAGGGAGAAAGAATGAGCAGTTCTTC; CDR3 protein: CSVDPLTGRKNEQFF
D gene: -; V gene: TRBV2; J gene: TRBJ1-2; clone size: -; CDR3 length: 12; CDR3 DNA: TGTGCCAGCAGTGAGAATGAGGGTGGCTACACCTTC; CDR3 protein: CASSENEGGYTF
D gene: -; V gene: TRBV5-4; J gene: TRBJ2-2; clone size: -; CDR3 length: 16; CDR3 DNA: TGTGCCAGCAGCTCCCTGACTATGGGGGAAACCGGGGAGCTGTTTTTT; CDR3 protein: CASSSLTMGETGELFF
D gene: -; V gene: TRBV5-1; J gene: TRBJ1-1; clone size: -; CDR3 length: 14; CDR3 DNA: TGCGCCAGCAGCTTGCAGGGCGGGGGCACTGAAGCTTTCTTT; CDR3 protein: CASSLQGGGTEAFF
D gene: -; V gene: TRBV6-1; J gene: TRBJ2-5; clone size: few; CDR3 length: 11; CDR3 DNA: TGTGCCAGCAGGGATAAAGAGACCCAGTACTTC; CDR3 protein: CASRDKETQYF
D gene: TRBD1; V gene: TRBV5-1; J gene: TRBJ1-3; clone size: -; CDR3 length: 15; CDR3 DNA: TGCGCCAGCAGCCCAGACAGGGACACTGGAAACACCATATATTTT; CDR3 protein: CASSPDRDTGNTIYF
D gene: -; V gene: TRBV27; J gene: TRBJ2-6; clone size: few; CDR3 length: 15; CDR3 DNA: TGTGCCAGCAGTCCTACAGGGAATGGGGCCAACGTCCTGACTTTC; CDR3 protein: CASSPTGNGANVLTF
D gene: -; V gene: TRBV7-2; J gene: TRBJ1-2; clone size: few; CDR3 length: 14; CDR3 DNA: TGTGCCAGCTCACCTACCGCCGGGGGCGCGGTCAACACCTTC; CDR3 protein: CASSPTAGGAVNTF
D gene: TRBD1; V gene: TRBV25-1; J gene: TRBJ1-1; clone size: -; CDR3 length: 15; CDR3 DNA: TGTGCCAGCAGTGCTCCGACAGGGGGCATTTCTGAAGCTTTCTTT; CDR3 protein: CASSAPTGGISEAFF
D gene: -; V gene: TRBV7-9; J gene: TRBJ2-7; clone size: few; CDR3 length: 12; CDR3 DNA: TGTGCCAGCAGCTTAGCGGTGGCCGAGCAGTACTTC; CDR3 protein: CASSLAVAEQYF
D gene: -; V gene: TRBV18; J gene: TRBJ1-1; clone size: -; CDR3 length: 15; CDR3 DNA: TGTGCCAGCTCCCTACGGGACACCAGGGAGACTGAAGCTTTCTTT; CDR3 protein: CASSLRDTRETEAFF
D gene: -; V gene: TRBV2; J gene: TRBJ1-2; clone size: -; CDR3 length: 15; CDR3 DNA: TGTGCCAGCAGTGTCTCGGGCGGCGTCTTCTATGGCTACACCTTC; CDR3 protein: CASSVSGGVFYGYTF
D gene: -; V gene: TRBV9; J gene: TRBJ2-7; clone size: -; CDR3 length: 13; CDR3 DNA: TGTGCCAGCAGCGTAGCAGGGAGCTACGAGCAGTACTTC; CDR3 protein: CASSVAGSYEQYF
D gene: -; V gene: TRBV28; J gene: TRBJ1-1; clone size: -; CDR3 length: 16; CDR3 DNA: TGTGCCAGCAGTTTATTGTCCGGACGGATGAACACTGAAGCTTTCTTT; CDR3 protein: CASSLLSGRMNTEAFF
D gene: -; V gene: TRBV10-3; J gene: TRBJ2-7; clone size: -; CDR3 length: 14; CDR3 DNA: TGTGCCACACTCCCGTGGGTTGAAGCGCACGAGCAGTACTTC; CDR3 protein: CATLPWVEAHEQYF
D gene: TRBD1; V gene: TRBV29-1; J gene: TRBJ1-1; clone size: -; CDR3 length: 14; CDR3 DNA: TGCAGCGTCGCAGGGGACAGGGGGGGAACTGAAGCTTTCTTT; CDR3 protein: CSVAGDRGGTEAFF
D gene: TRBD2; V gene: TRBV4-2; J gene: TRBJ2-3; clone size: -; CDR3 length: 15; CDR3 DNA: TGTGCCAGCAGCCAAGAACTAGCGGGGGGAGATACGCAGTATTTT; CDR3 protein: CASSQELAGGDTQYF
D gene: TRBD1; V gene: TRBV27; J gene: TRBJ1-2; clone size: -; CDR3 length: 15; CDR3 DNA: TGTGCCAGCAGTTTAGCGGGGTTGACAGGGAATGGCTACACCTTC; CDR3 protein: CASSLAGLTGNGYTF